The 10 T cell receptor beta chains below come from one sample, sequenced in a study of shared clonotypes between healthy human individuals. Assay used: immunoSEQ multiplex PCR; TCRdb lists only in-frame clones, some missing. The sample contains millions of clones, 90% to 95% of which appear only once. Sequencing used naive CD4+ T cells from PBMCs. Subset specified: CD45RA+ positively selected. Receptor source: a man between 18 and 29 years old in good health. Some clones in this sample may be carry-over from other donors' samples.

A note on this clone: One end of the junction is discordant with germline, which a read error may explain. The rearrangement uses TRBV10-3 and TRBJ2-3; no clear D. CDR3 length: 9 amino acids. Germline V lookup: CDR1 ENHRY, CDR2 SYGVKD. The CDR3 DNA reads as TGTGCCATCGCGCCTGTAGGGTTTTTT. As protein: CAIAPVGFF.

DNA of the CDR3: TGTGCCAGCAGCCCGGGGACTAGCCTTAGCTCCTACGAGCAGTACTTC. The encoded protein is CASSPGTSLSSYEQYF. The rearrangement links TRBV5-4 to TRBJ2-7, with 9 bases that match TRBD2. Germline trimming cut 4 bases from V and 0 bases from J; bases unmatched to any gene: 8. CDR3 size: 16 residues. Germline V gene lookup returns CDR1 SGHNT and CDR2 YYREEE (reference sequence).

This clone turned up a few times. This sample includes further DNA sequences coding for the same CDR3. The chain carries TRBV5-1 and TRBJ2-2; D gene uncertain. The CDR3 runs to 13 residues. With 0 bases removed from V and 4 bases from J, the gap between germline ends came to 4 bases. From germline, CDR1 is SGHRS and CDR2 YFSETQ. This CDR3 is CASSLDVTGELFF. The DNA for the CDR3 is TGCGCCAGCAGCTTGGATGTCACCGGGGAGCTGTTTTTT.

The chain couples TRBV2 to TRBJ2-5; 16 bases align to TRBD2. The CDR3 length is 17 residues. Germline V lookup: CDR1 SNHLY, CDR2 FYNNEI. The V gene end was trimmed by 5 bases and the J gene end by 5 bases; junction bases not matched to a gene: 8. In DNA form, the CDR3 reads TGTGCCAGCAGTCCGGGACTAGCGGGAGGGCCGGGGGAGACCCAGTACTTC. Protein sequence: CASSPGLAGGPGETQYF.

The chain is built from TRBV4-1 and TRBJ2-2, with 7 positions matching TRBD1. V dropped 4 bases and J dropped 0; count of bases not matched to a gene: 8. CDR1 MGHRA and CDR2 YSYEKL come from the germline V gene. The CDR3 extends over 17 amino acids. Here the CDR3 reads CASSRTTGTANTGELFF. The CDR3 DNA reads TGCGCCAGCAGCCGCACGACAGGGACCGCGAACACCGGGGAGCTGTTTTTT.

The rearrangement joins TRBV19 to TRBJ1-2; 7 bases are shared with TRBD1. CDR1 and CDR2 (germline): LNHDA, SQIVND (reference sequence). V lost 1 base and J lost 2; bases outside the gene matches: 10. This CDR3 has 17 residues. The chain's CDR3 is CASSIGGQFTSNYGYTF. CDR3 coding DNA: TGTGCCAGTAGTATAGGGGGACAGTTTACATCGAACTATGGCTACACCTTC.

The genes are TRBV5-1 and TRBJ2-5; perhaps TRBD1 as D (6 bases). Germline CDR1 is SGHRS and CDR2 is YFSETQ. The V and J ends lost 4 bases and 1 base respectively, with 11 bases between them. This CDR3 contains 14 residues. The CDR3 bases are TGCGCCAGCAGCGCAGGGGACACCCAAGAGACCCAGTACTTC. It yields the protein CASSAGDTQETQYF.

The chain has TRBV6-5 and TRBJ1-2; D is ambiguous. The CDR3 totals 14 residues. Germline CDR1 is MNHEY and CDR2 is SVGAGI. Trimming pared 0 bases from V and 7 bases from J, leaving 12 bases between. The CDR3 bases are TGTGCCAGCAGTTACTCTGGGTTAGGGTTTGGCTACACCTTC. Translation: CASSYSGLGFGYTF.

This clone appeared a single time. The chain carries TRBV28 and TRBJ1-2; no definite D call. V was trimmed by 6 bases and J by 4 bases, leaving 12 bases between them. The germline V gene has CDR1 MDHEN and CDR2 SYDVKM. The CDR3 runs 13 residues. This CDR3 reads CASRNILGYGYTF. CDR3 nucleotide sequence: TGTGCCAGCAGGAACATCCTTGGCTATGGCTACACCTTC.

The chain uses TRBV5-1 and TRBJ2-3; D is uncertain. The CDR3 contains 14 residues. CDR1 and CDR2 (germline): SGHRS, YFSETQ. Deletions cut 4 bases from V and 1 base from J, with 10 bases between. The CDR3 loop is CASSPFKRTDTQYF. In DNA, the CDR3 is TGCGCCAGCAGCCCCTTTAAGCGCACAGATACGCAGTATTTT.